These 27 T cell receptor beta chains were sequenced from one sample in a study of T cell repertoires in cytomegalovirus infection. From the reads, TCRdb called clonotypes with MiXCR, one entry per CDR3 protein. The data show roughly 630,000 distinct CDR3 sequences, less than 25% seen once. Sample: CD8+ T cells from PBMCs. The receptors derive from a human donor in good health (CMV status not recorded). Some clones in this sample may be carry-over from other donors' samples.

The CDR3 DNA is TGTGCCAGCAGTTTTGAGATCCCTACAGTGCCGGGGGGCTCCTACGAGCAGTACTTC. As protein: CASSFEIPTVPGGSYEQYF. This chain uses TRBV12-3 or TRBV12-4 with TRBJ2-7, with 7 bases identical to TRBD2. This CDR3 has 19 amino acids. Trimming cost V 3 bases and J 0 bases; bases outside gene matches: 17.

This clonotype was counted at least ten times. The chain couples TRBV7-2 to TRBJ2-7; 7 bases fit TRBD1. The germline V gene has CDR1 SGHTA and CDR2 FQGNSA. Unmatched junction bases numbered 11, after V lost 3 bases and J lost 0 bases. There are 17 residues in the CDR3. As DNA, the CDR3 is TGTGCCAGCAGCTTCAACCCGGCAGGGGACAGCTCCTACGAGCAGTACGTC. It yields the protein CASSFNPAGDSSYEQYV.

The chain's CDR3 is CSARPGPIPNSPLHF. The CDR3 nucleotides read TGCAGTGCTAGACCGGGACCGATACCTAATTCACCCCTCCACTTT. The chain is built from TRBV20-1 and TRBJ1-6, with a tentative D call TRBD1 (5 bases). Germline CDR1 is DFQATT and CDR2 is SNEGSKA (reference sequence). V was shortened by 2 bases and J by 6 bases, with 14 bases between the two germline ends. This CDR3 spans 15 amino acids.

The CDR3 protein is CASWGGGETQYF. The CDR3 coding sequence is TGTGCCAGCTGGGGAGGGGGAGAGACCCAGTACTTC. This chain links TRBV6-6 with TRBJ2-5, with D possibly matching TRBD2 (7 bases). V was shortened by 8 bases and J by 4 bases, with 11 bases between the two germline ends. CDR3 length: 12 residues. CDR1 is MNHNY and CDR2 is SVGAGI in the germline V gene (reference sequence).

The chain joins TRBV15 to TRBJ2-1, with TRBD1 matching over 7 bases. Germline loops: CDR1 LNHNV, CDR2 YYDKDF (reference sequence). J gave up 9 bases and V 6 bases, and 8 bases lay outside the gene matches. The CDR3 contains 13 residues. CDR3 sequence reads: CATRAPRGLEQFF. CDR3 DNA sequence: TGTGCCACCAGAGCGCCTAGGGGGCTTGAGCAGTTCTTC.

This clonotype appeared a few times. The genes are TRBV28 and TRBJ2-7; D is unresolved. V dropped 5 bases and J dropped 4 bases, with 12 bases sitting between them. The CDR3 consists of 13 residues. CDR1 and CDR2 from the germline V gene are MDHEN and SYDVKM. In DNA form, the CDR3 reads TGTGCCAGCAGTGAAGGTATGACATACGAGCAGTACGTC. This translates into CASSEGMTYEQYV.

This clonotype was counted at least ten times. The chain carries TRBV6-1 and TRBJ1-3; a weak D match, TRBD1 (6 bases). The CDR3 sequence is 13 residues long. The germline V and J ends were trimmed by 7 bases and 4 bases, with 11 bases remaining between them. Germline CDR1 reads MNHNS; CDR2 reads SASEGT. The CDR3 nucleotides are TGTGCCAGCACTTCAGGGGTAGGAAACACCATATATTTT. It is translated as CASTSGVGNTIYF.

This clonotype was recorded at least ten times. The chain combines TRBV11-1 with TRBJ2-1; tentative D call: TRBD1 (5 bases). Germline values: CDR1 SGHAT, CDR2 FQDESV (reference sequence). There are 16 residues in the CDR3. The germline V and J ends were trimmed by 1 base and 0 bases, with 10 bases remaining between them. DNA for the CDR3: TGTGCCAGCAGCTTAGGAACAGGAACCTCCTACAATGAGCAGTTCTTC. Translation: CASSLGTGTSYNEQFF. Together with reference TRBV11-1 and TRBJ2-1, the CDR3 gives the full variable domain: EAEVAQSPRYKITEKSQAVAFWCDPISGHATLYWYRQILGQGPELLVQFQDESVVDDSQLPKDRFSAERLKGVDSTLKIQPAELGDSAMYLCASSLGTGTSYNEQFFGPGTRLTVL.

This clonotype was observed a handful of times. This chain uses TRBV7-2 with TRBJ1-1, with D perhaps matching TRBD1 (5 bases). V lost 4 bases, J lost 8 bases, and 14 bases lay in between. Germline V CDR1 and CDR2: SGHTA, FQGNSA. The CDR3 extends over 13 amino acids. CDR3 in amino acids: CASSSGVGEEAFF. The CDR3 DNA is TGTGCCAGCAGCTCTGGAGTAGGGGAGGAAGCTTTCTTT.

This chain joins TRBV20-1 and TRBJ2-3, with TRBD2 identical over 8 bases. Germline V gene data show CDR1 as DFQATT and CDR2 as SNEGSKA (reference sequence). This CDR3 is 15 amino acids long. Unmatched junction bases numbered 12, after V lost 6 bases and J lost 4 bases. Here the CDR3 reads CSATFLAGGADTQYF. CDR3 DNA sequence: TGCAGTGCAACCTTCCTGGCGGGGGGCGCAGATACGCAGTATTTT.

The rearrangement uses TRBV6-5 and TRBJ2-6, with D perhaps matching TRBD2 (5 bases). V was cut by 2 bases and J by 0 bases, with 17 bases left in between. The germline V gene has CDR1 MNHEY and CDR2 SVGAGI. CDR3 length equals 19 residues. DNA for the CDR3: TGTGCCAGCAGTTACGTCGGGGATTGGTCGAGCTCTGGGGCCAACGTCCTGACTTTC. It specifies CASSYVGDWSSSGANVLTF.

This clonotype occurred many times. The rearrangement joins TRBV7-2 to TRBJ2-1; the D gene is possibly TRBD2 (5 bases). V lost 5 bases, J lost 4 bases, and 12 bases lay in between. There are 14 residues in the CDR3. Germline assignment: CDR1 SGHTA and CDR2 FQGNSA. DNA for the CDR3: TGTGCCAGCAGCGCCGCCGAGGGTTACAATGAGCAGTTCTTC. Protein sequence: CASSAAEGYNEQFF.

This clonotype occurred a few times. DNA for the CDR3: TGTGCCAGCATCCTTGCCCAGGGGGGAAAACTGTTTTTT. Translated, it gives CASILAQGGKLFF. The chain uses TRBV28 and TRBJ1-4, with TRBD1 identical over 7 bases. V was pared by 7 bases and J by 10 bases, with 9 bases of the junction left unmatched. The CDR3 is made up of 13 amino acids. Germline lookup yields CDR1 MDHEN and CDR2 SYDVKM.

This clonotype was detected many times. The CDR3 DNA reads TGTGCCATCAGTGAGTCGTGGGTCGCAGGTCAGCCCCAGCATTTT. This gives the protein CAISESWVAGQPQHF. This chain joins TRBV10-3 and TRBJ1-5; no firm D call. Germline loops: CDR1 ENHRY, CDR2 SYGVKD. V was pared by 0 bases and J by 6 bases, with 12 bases between. The CDR3 covers 15 residues.

A note on this clonotype: This CDR3 is missing its conserved last phenylalanine or tryptophan, likely due to a read error. This chain links TRBV28 with TRBJ1-5; TRBD1 might be the D (6 bases). The CDR3 has 14 amino acids. The germline V gene has CDR1 MDHEN and CDR2 SYDVKM. V shed 5 bases and J shed 6 bases, with 14 bases lying between them. This chain's CDR3 is CASSPTGRGQPQHL. The CDR3 DNA follows: TGTGCCAGCAGTCCAACAGGGAGAGGTCAGCCCCAGCATTTA.

This clonotype showed up many times. CDR3 bases: TGTGCCAGCAGCGCACCGGGACAGGCCTACGAGCAGTACTTC. It is translated as CASSAPGQAYEQYF. The rearrangement joins TRBV7-9 to TRBJ2-7; TRBD1 aligns across 8 bases. The CDR3 is 14 amino acids. CDR1 is SEHNR and CDR2 is FQNEAQ in the germline V gene (reference sequence). V shed 5 bases, J shed 2 bases, and the junction held 5 bases outside the gene matches.

This chain joins TRBV14 and TRBJ1-2, with 10 bases that match TRBD1. CDR1 SGHDN and CDR2 FVKESK come from the germline V gene. Losses at the gene ends were 0 bases for V and 4 bases for J; bases not matched to a gene: 5. The CDR3 loop spans 16 amino acids. CDR3 nucleotide sequence: TGTGCCAGCAGCCAAGAGACAGGGGGCTGGGCCTATGGCTACACCTTC. Translated: CASSQETGGWAYGYTF.

The V call is TRBV20-1, the J call TRBJ2-3; weak D call: TRBD2 (7 bases). V lost 5 bases, J lost 5 bases, and 17 bases lay in between. The germline gives CDR1 DFQATT, CDR2 SNEGSKA (reference sequence). This CDR3 spans 14 amino acids. CDR3 sequence reads: CSAENRGAEDTQYF. The CDR3 DNA follows: TGCAGTGCTGAGAATCGGGGGGCTGAAGATACGCAGTATTTT.

V gene TRBV20-1 combines with J gene TRBJ2-1; 7 bases map to TRBD2. CDR3 length: 15 amino acids. Unmatched junction bases numbered 10, after V lost 1 base and J lost 7 bases. In germline, CDR1 is DFQATT, CDR2 SNEGSKA (reference sequence). CDR3 in amino acids: CSARVRGVAKNEQFF. The CDR3 region has the DNA TGCAGTGCTAGAGTTCGGGGGGTGGCTAAGAATGAGCAGTTCTTC.

For the CDR3, the DNA is TGCAGTGCTAGAGCCGACGTACAGTCACTTGGCCCCTACAATGAGCAGTTCTTC. This encodes CSARADVQSLGPYNEQFF. V gene TRBV20-1 combines with J gene TRBJ2-1; unclear D gene. Per the germline V gene, CDR1 is DFQATT and CDR2 is SNEGSKA (reference sequence). The CDR3 is 18 residues long. V was shortened by 1 base and J by 2 bases, with 21 bases between the two germline ends.

The chain combines TRBV12-5 with TRBJ2-3, with 13 bases aligning to TRBD2. CDR1 and CDR2 (germline): LGHNT, FRNRAP. Unmatched junction bases numbered 5, after V lost 5 bases and J lost 0 bases. There are 17 residues in the CDR3. The CDR3 DNA is TGTGCTAGTGGTCGATTGGGACTAGCGGGAAGCACAGATACGCAGTATTTT. Its translation: CASGRLGLAGSTDTQYF.

The chain has TRBV14 and TRBJ2-1, with D perhaps being TRBD1 or TRBD2 (5 bases each). Trimming pared 3 bases from V and 9 bases from J, leaving 9 bases between. The CDR3 has 12 residues. Germline loops: CDR1 SGHDN, CDR2 FVKESK. CDR3 nucleotide sequence: TGTGCCAGCAGCCATCGAGGGGTTGAGCAGTTCTTC. Residues: CASSHRGVEQFF.

The V and J genes are TRBV4-1 and TRBJ1-2, with 10 bases aligning to TRBD1. Germline-derived CDR1 and CDR2 are MGHRA and YSYEKL. Trimming cost V 1 base and J 1 base; bases outside gene matches: 0. The CDR3 totals 15 residues. The DNA of the CDR3 is TGCGCCAGCAGCCAAGGGACAGGGGGTAACTATGGCTACACCTTC. It is translated as CASSQGTGGNYGYTF.

The chain carries TRBV4-3 and TRBJ1-1; TRBD1 matches at 8 bases. The germline CDR1 and CDR2 sequences are LGHNA and YSLEER. After removal of 0 bases from V and 7 bases from J, the junction contained 10 bases not matched to a gene. The length of the CDR3 is 16 residues. The CDR3 sequence is CASSQEPPGGYSEAFF. Written as DNA, the CDR3 is TGCGCCAGCAGCCAAGAACCCCCAGGGGGCTATAGTGAAGCTTTCTTT.

V usage is TRBV2 and J usage is TRBJ2-5; D unclear. The germline CDR1 and CDR2 sequences are SNHLY and FYNNEI. The V end lost 3 bases, the J end lost 2 bases, and 7 bases lay between the germline ends. The CDR3 loop spans 13 amino acids. The CDR3 loop is CASSETVQETQYF. The CDR3 DNA reads as TGTGCCAGCAGTGAGACGGTACAAGAGACCCAGTACTTC.

This clonotype was seen many times. The chain is built from TRBV7-2 and TRBJ1-1; D might be TRBD1 (5 bases). Germline CDR1 SGHTA, CDR2 FQGNSA. V was cut by 0 bases and J by 5 bases, with 16 bases left in between. CDR3 size: 16 residues. The chain's CDR3 is CASSLAGRQGRTEAFF. CDR3 nucleotide sequence: TGTGCCAGCAGCTTAGCGGGTCGGCAGGGCAGGACTGAAGCTTTCTTT.

Written as DNA, the CDR3 is TGTGCCAGCAGTCGGACTAGCGAATCCTCCTACGAGCAGTACGTC. Protein product: CASSRTSESSYEQYV. The J gene is TRBJ2-7, the V gene TRBV6-2 or TRBV6-3; 9 positions agree with TRBD2. Germline V gene sequence: CDR1 MNHEY, CDR2 SVGEGT. Trimming cost V 5 bases and J 0 bases; bases outside gene matches: 5. The CDR3 has 15 residues.